A single T cell receptor beta chain is shown here with its context. Its antigen is as yet unknown. The CDR3 extends over 14 amino acids. Germline loops: CDR1 MNHEY, CDR2 SVGAGI. With 6 bases removed from V and 5 bases from J, the gap between germline ends came to 17 bases. This entry belongs to a study of shared clonotypes between healthy human individuals. About the research overall: Each donor had three CD4 naive, three CD4 memory, two CD8 naive and one CD8 memory plate.

Authors' methods: Owing to the provision of junction-only sequences devoid of quality scores by immunoSEQ, filtering differed. Libraries were prepared by immunoSEQ multiplex PCR; TCRdb keeps only in-frame clonotypes and omits some of them. The D gene and trimming were derived from the DNA, and the V and J assignments and clone size from that table. The data contain about 960,000 clones, approximately 80% of them singletons. Study-wide results and caveats: Donor scarcity curtailed the genetic and exposure-history diversity represented herein.

The rearrangement joins TRBV6-5 to TRBJ2-7, with D perhaps TRBD1 or TRBD2 (5 bases each). The sequence came from a man aged 18-30 years in good health. Sequencing was done on a sample of memory CD4+ T cells sorted from blood. Subset in this sample: CD45RA-negative fraction. In nucleotides, the CDR3 is TGTGCCAGCAGCCGGGACCCGTCTTCCCACGAGCAGTACTTC. It yields the protein CASSRDPSSHEQYF.